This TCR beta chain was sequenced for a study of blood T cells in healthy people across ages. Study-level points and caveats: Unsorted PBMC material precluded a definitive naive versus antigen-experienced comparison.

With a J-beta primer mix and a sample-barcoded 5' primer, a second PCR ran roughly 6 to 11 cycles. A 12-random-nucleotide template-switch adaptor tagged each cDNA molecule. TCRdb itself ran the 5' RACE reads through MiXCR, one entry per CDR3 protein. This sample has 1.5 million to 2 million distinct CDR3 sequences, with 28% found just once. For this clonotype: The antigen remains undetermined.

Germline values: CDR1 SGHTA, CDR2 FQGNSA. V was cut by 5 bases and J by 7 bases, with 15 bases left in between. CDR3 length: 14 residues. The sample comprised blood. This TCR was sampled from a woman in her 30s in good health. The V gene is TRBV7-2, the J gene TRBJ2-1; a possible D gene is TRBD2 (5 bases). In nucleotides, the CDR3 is TGTGCCAGCAGCCTAGGTCCAGCGGTGAATGAGCAGTTCTTC. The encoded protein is CASSLGPAVNEQFF.